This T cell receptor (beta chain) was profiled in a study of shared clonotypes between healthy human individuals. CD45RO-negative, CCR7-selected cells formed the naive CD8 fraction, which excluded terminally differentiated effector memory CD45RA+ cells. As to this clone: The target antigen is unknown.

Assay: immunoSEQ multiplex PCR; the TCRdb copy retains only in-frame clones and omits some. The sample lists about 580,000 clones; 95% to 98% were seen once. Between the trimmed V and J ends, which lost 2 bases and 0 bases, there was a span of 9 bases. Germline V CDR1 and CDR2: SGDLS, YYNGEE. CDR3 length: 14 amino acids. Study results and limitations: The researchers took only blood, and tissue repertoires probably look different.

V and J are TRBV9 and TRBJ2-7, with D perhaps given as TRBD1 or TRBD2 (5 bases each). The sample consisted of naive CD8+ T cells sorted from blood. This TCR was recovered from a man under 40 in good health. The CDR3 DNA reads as TGTGCCAGCAGCGTCAGGGACCACTCCTACGAGCAGTACTTC. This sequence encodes CASSVRDHSYEQYF.